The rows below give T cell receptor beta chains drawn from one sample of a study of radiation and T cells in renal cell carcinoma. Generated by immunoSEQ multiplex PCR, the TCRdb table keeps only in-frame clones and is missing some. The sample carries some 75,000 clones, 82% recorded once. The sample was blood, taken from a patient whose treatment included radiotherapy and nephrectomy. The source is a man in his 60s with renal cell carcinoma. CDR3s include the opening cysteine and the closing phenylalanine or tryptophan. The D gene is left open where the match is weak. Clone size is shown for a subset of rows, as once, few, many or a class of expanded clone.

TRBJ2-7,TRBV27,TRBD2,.,CASSWGWAGGSYEQYF,TGTGCCAGCAGTTGGGGTTGGGCGGGAGGGTCCTACGAGCAGTACTTC
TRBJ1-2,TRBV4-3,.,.,CASSQDGVGQEAGYTF,TGCGCCAGCAGCCAAGATGGGGTGGGGCAGGAGGCTGGCTACACCTTC
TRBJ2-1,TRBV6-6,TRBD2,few,CASSYSLAGGTNEQFF,TGTGCCAGCAGTTACTCGCTAGCGGGAGGCACCAATGAGCAGTTCTTC
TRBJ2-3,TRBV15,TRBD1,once,CATSGEVQFGAGGDTQYF,TGTGCCACCAGCGGAGAGGTTCAGTTCGGGGCAGGGGGAGATACGCAGTATTTT
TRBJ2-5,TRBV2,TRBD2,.,CASRAGGDRETQYF,TGTGCCAGCAGAGCGGGAGGGGATAGGGAGACCCAGTACTTC
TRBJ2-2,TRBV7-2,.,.,CASSLEWGTGELFF,TGTGCCAGCAGCTTAGAGTGGGGAACCGGGGAGCTGTTTTTT
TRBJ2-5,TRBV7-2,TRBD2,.,CASSPTSGGETQYF,TGTGCCAGCAGCCCGACTAGCGGGGGAGAGACCCAGTACTTC
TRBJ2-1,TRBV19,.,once,CASSILLRGRTEQFF,TGTGCCAGTAGTATTCTCCTTCGGGGGAGGACTGAGCAGTTCTTC
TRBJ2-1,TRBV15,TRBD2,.,CATSRGPSGDYNEQFF,TGTGCCACCAGCAGAGGCCCTAGCGGGGACTACAATGAGCAGTTCTTC
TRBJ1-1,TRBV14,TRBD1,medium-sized,CASSQAKTGQKF,TGTGCCAGCAGCCAAGCCAAAACGGGACAGAAATTT
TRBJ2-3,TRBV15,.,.,CATSSLRGSSTDTQYF,TGTGCCACCAGCAGTCTACGTGGGTCTAGCACAGATACGCAGTATTTT
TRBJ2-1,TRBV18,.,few,CASSPDVSYNEQFF,TGTGCCAGCTCACCGGACGTCTCCTACAATGAGCAGTTCTTC
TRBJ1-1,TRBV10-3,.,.,CAISGMAGVGTEAFF,TGTGCCATCAGTGGTATGGCAGGGGTGGGCACTGAAGCTTTCTTT
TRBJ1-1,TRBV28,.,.,CASSLSGSTEAFF,TGTGCCAGCAGTTTATCAGGGTCCACTGAAGCTTTCTTT
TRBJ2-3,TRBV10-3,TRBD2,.,CAISDPGLAATDTQYF,TGTGCCATCAGTGATCCGGGACTAGCGGCCACAGATACGCAGTATTTT
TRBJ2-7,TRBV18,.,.,CASSPVGRGYEQYF,TGTGCCAGCTCACCGGTTGGCAGGGGTTACGAGCAGTACTTC
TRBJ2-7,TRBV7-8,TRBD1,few,CASSPQGTGRVHEQYF,TGTGCCAGCAGCCCCCAGGGGACAGGCCGTGTGCACGAGCAGTACTTC
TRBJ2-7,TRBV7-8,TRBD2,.,CASSLVVRVVAGVSYEQYF,TGTGCCAGCAGCCTAGTCGTTAGGGTAGTAGCGGGAGTGTCCTACGAGCAGTACTTC
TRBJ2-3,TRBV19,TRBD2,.,CASGVTGTNVKTQYF,TGTGCCAGTGGCGTCACGGGGACTAACGTTAAAACGCAGTATTTT
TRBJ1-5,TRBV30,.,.,CAWSGKGYSNQPQHF,TGTGCCTGGAGTGGGAAGGGTTATAGCAATCAGCCCCAGCATTTT
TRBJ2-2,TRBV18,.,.,CASSPRGDTGELFF,TGTGCCAGCTCACCACGAGGGGACACCGGGGAGCTGTTTTTT
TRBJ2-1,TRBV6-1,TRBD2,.,CASSGDYWIDNEQFF,TGTGCCAGCAGTGGGGACTATTGGATCGACAATGAGCAGTTCTTC
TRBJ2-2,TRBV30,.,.,CAWGPGRTFHRGAVF,TGTGCCTGGGGCCCGGGTCGTACGTTTCACCGGGGAGCTGTTTTT
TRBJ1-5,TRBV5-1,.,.,CASSPGQLNQPQHF,TGCGCCAGCAGCCCAGGACAGCTCAATCAGCCCCAGCATTTT
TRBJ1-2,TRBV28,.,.,CASSLPGRDGYTF,TGTGCCAGCAGTTTGCCCGGACGGGATGGCTACACCTTC
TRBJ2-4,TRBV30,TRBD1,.,CAWSRDRGIDIQYF,TGTGCCTGGAGTAGAGACAGGGGTATAGACATTCAGTACTTC
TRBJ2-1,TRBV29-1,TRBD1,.,CSVEIGDRGGNEQFF,TGCAGCGTTGAAATTGGAGACAGGGGAGGCAATGAGCAGTTCTTC
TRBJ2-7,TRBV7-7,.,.,CASSLDGSIYEQYF,TGTGCCAGCAGCTTAGACGGGAGTATCTACGAGCAGTACTTC
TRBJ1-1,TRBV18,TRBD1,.,CASSPQGGATEAFF,TGTGCCAGCTCACCGCAGGGGGGGGCCACTGAAGCTTTCTTT
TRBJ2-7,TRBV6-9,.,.,CASKRTEVGPPYEQYF,TGTGCCAGCAAGAGAACCGAAGTGGGACCGCCCTACGAGCAGTACTTC
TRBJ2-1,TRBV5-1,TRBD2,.,CASSLATGLAGVVLNEQFF,TGCGCCAGCAGCTTGGCCACAGGCCTAGCGGGAGTAGTACTGAATGAGCAGTTCTTC
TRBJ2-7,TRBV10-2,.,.,CASSAIRYSVSSYEQYF,TGCGCCAGCAGTGCAATTAGATATAGCGTAAGCTCCTACGAGCAGTACTTC
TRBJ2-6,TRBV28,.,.,CASRGIRFSSGANVLTF,TGTGCCAGCAGGGGGATTCGGTTTAGCTCTGGGGCCAACGTCCTGACTTTC
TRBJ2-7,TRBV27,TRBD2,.,CASSVSGTSGYEQYF,TGTGCCAGCAGTGTCTCCGGGACTAGCGGATACGAGCAGTACTTC
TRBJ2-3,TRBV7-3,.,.,CASSPGLGTDTQYF,TGTGCCAGCAGCCCTGGACTGGGCACAGATACGCAGTATTTT
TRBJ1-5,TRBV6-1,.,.,CASRLGENSNQPQHF,TGTGCCAGCAGGTTGGGGGAAAATAGCAATCAGCCCCAGCATTTT
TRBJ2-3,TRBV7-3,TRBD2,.,CASSAHPLAESTDTQYF,TGTGCCAGCAGCGCCCACCCCCTAGCGGAAAGCACAGATACGCAGTATTTT
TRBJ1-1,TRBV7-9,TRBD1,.,CASSLGQGANTEAFF,TGTGCCAGCAGCTTGGGACAGGGGGCGAACACTGAAGCTTTCTTT
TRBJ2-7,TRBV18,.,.,CASSPQGIYEQYF,TGTGCCAGCTCACCACAGGGGATCTACGAGCAGTACTTC
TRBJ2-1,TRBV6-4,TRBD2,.,CASSPTSGSLNEQFF,TGTGCCAGCAGCCCAACTAGCGGGAGCCTCAATGAGCAGTTCTTC
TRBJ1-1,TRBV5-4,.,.,CASSAQWGWSTEAFF,TGTGCCAGCAGCGCCCAGTGGGGATGGAGCACTGAAGCTTTCTTT
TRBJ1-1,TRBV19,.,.,CASMVPGGNTEAFF,TGTGCCAGTATGGTACCCGGGGGTAACACTGAAGCTTTCTTT
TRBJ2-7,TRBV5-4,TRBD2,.,CASSPERGTYEQYF,TGTGCCAGCAGCCCCGAGCGGGGAACCTACGAGCAGTACTTC
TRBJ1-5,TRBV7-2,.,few,CASSLSHNSNQPQHF,TGTGCCAGCAGCCTATCTCACAATAGCAATCAGCCCCAGCATTTT
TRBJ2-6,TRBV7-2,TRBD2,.,CASSLARNPRAGVLSGANVLTF,TGTGCCAGCAGCTTAGCCCGTAACCCCAGAGCGGGAGTACTCTCTGGGGCCAACGTCCTGACTTTC
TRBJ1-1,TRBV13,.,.,CASSGSHLRQAGTEAFF,TGTGCCAGCAGCGGCTCCCATTTACGACAGGCCGGTACTGAAGCTTTCTTT
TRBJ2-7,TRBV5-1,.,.,CASNANYEQYF,TGCGCCAGCAACGCAAACTACGAGCAGTACTTC
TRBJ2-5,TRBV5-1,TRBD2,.,CASSLPPGLAGGPRETQYF,TGCGCCAGCAGCTTACCCCCGGGACTAGCGGGAGGGCCGAGGGAGACCCAGTACTTC
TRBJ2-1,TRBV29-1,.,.,CSARREEQGEQFF,TGCAGCGCCCGACGGGAAGAACAGGGTGAGCAGTTCTTC
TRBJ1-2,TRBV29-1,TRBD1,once,CSVDSRGQNYGYTF,TGCAGCGTTGACAGCAGGGGGCAGAACTATGGCTACACCTTC
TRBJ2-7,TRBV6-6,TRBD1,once,CASSYSGQGVSYEQYF,TGTGCCAGCAGTTACTCTGGTCAGGGGGTATCCTACGAGCAGTACTTC
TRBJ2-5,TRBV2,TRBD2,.,CASSFGLAGNQETQYF,TGTGCCAGCAGTTTCGGACTAGCGGGAAACCAAGAGACCCAGTACTTC
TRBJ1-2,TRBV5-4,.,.,CASSLAGDYGYTF,TGTGCCAGCAGCTTGGCAGGGGACTATGGCTACACCTTC
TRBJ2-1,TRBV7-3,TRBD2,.,CASSPQAEAGGGALVF,TGTGCCAGCAGCCCTCAGGCGGAGGCGGGAGGGGGAGCCCTGGTCTTC
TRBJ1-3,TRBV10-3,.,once,CAISRAANTIYF,TGTGCCATCTCCCGGGCAGCAAACACCATATATTTT
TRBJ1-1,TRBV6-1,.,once,CASREGGGTLNTEAFF,TGTGCCAGCAGGGAAGGAGGCGGGACGCTGAACACTGAAGCTTTCTTT
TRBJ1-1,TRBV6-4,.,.,CASSARLF,TGTGCCAGCAGTGCTCGGCTCTTT